These T cell receptor beta chains were read from a single sample in a study of CD8+CD57+ T cells in acquired aplastic anemia. TCRdb independently ran MiXCR on the reads; one entry per CDR3 protein. The sample gives about 290,000 distinct CDR3 sequences, 45% to 65% of which show up once; roughly 1.2% is in the top ten. Sequencing input: sorted CD4+, CD8+, or CD8+CD57+ T cells (not recorded which) from PBMCs. These receptors all come from a human donor with aplastic anemia. CDR3s include the opening cysteine and the closing phenylalanine or tryptophan.

J	V	CDR3
TRBJ1-5	TRBV27	CANRGGNQPQHF
TRBJ2-1	TRBV11-3	CASSSRTSGGNEQFF
TRBJ2-2	TRBV7-3	CASSGGVQEDGELFF
TRBJ2-1	TRBV7-6	CASRPNPSGSSYNKQFF
TRBJ1-2	TRBV20-1	CSARDQGASYGYTF
TRBJ2-7	TRBV7-9	CASSRPSAGGRYEQYF
TRBJ1-5	TRBV7-9	CASSLVKPQHF
TRBJ2-5	TRBV7-2	CASSLGKKQETQYF
TRBJ1-1	TRBV2	CASSEGGAEAFF
TRBJ2-4	TRBV9	CASSVTTGGGGNIQYF
TRBJ1-3	TRBV9	CASSVGQGGGNTTYF
TRBJ2-1	TRBV7-2	CASSLDAGLAGNEQFF
TRBJ1-4	TRBV27	CASSFSLYNEKLFF
TRBJ2-5	TRBV24-1	CATSSRETQYF
TRBJ1-2	TRBV7-9	CASSRGGGGESYGYTF
TRBJ2-3	TRBV2	CASSVQGSSTDTQYF
TRBJ2-7	TRBV25-1	CASSGVGLFSYEQYF
TRBJ2-7	TRBV2	CASIKGFQEQYF
TRBJ1-3	TRBV6-5	CASSYGGKDSGNTIYF
TRBJ2-2	TRBV2	CASSVGGNTGELFF
TRBJ2-5	TRBV15	CATSRTRGVQETQYF
TRBJ1-6	TRBV3-1	CASSRGGADSPLHF
TRBJ1-5	TRBV28	CASRQGAGGNQPQHF
TRBJ1-1	TRBV9	CASSYAWNTEAFF
TRBJ2-1	TRBV5-1	CASSLAGERYNEQSF
TRBJ2-3	TRBV7-9	CASSGAGLAESTDTQYF
TRBJ2-2	TRBV19	CASTVTGELFF
TRBJ2-3	TRBV20-1	CRAQSSSGYTDTQYF
TRBJ2-1	TRBV10-3	CAISDFYNEQFF
TRBJ2-1	TRBV19	CASASFLAGECNERFF
TRBJ2-7	TRBV5-1	CASSLVGDIIDEQYF
TRBJ2-3	TRBV7-9	CASTLEVTDTQYF